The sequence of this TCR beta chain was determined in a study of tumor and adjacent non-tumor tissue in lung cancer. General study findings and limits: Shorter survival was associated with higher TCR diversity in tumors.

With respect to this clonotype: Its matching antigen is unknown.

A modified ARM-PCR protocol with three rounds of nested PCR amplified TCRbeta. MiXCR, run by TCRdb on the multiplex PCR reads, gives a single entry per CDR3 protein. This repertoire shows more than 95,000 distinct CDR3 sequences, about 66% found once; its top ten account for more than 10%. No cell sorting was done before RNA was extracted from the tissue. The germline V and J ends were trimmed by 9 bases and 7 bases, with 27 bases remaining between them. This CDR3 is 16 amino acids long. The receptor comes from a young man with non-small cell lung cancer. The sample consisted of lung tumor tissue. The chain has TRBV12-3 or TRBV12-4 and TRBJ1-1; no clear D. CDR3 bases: TGTGCCAGTAGCTTAGAGCCTGTGAACAGTAAGAGTGAAGCTTTCTTT. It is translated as CASSLEPVNSKSEAFF.